This T cell receptor (beta chain) was identified in a study of blood T cells in healthy people across ages. This clonotype was detected many times. A second PCR, run for 7 to 11 cycles, used a sample-barcoded 5' primer plus a J-beta primer mix. TCRdb fed the 5' RACE reads into MiXCR, producing one record per CDR3 protein. The data hold 600,000 or so distinct CDR3 sequences, with roughly 31% observed a single time. The V and J ends lost 3 bases and 1 base respectively, with 16 bases between them. This CDR3 is 17 amino acids long. Germline loops: CDR1 MGHDK, CDR2 SYGVNS. The J gene is TRBJ2-1, the V gene TRBV25-1, with D uncertain. Sequences were obtained from blood. The clonotype comes from an elderly woman in good health. The chain's CDR3 is CASSESQNSWSYNEQFF. The CDR3 DNA sequence: TGTGCCAGCAGTGAGTCACAGAACTCCTGGTCCTACAATGAGCAGTTCTTC.